The 26 T cell receptor beta chains below all came from one sample that was sequenced in a study of blood T cell repertoires in COVID-19. This table comes from immunoSEQ multiplex PCR, and its TCRdb copy is limited to in-frame clones, with some not included. The sample lists around 250,000 clones, about 85% occurring once. Sequencing used peripheral blood. Receptor source: a man aged 25-45 years who had recovered from COVID-19.

The chain uses TRBV5-1 and TRBJ1-1; D might be TRBD1 (5 bases). V was clipped by 6 bases and J by 0 bases, with 9 bases between them. Germline CDR1 and CDR2: SGHRS and YFSETQ. The CDR3 consists of 13 residues. CDR3 nucleotides: TGCGCCAGCAATGGGGGGATGAACACTGAAGCTTTCTTT. Its translation is CASNGGMNTEAFF.

The chain is built from TRBV29-1 and TRBJ2-5; TRBD2 aligns across 7 bases. The CDR3 has 15 amino acids. CDR1 SQVTM and CDR2 ANQGSEA come from the germline V gene. V lost 6 bases and J lost 10; bases outside the gene matches: 20. CDR3 residues: CSVSAGAGILWDQYF. CDR3 DNA: TGCAGCGTCTCGGCGGGAGCGGGCATTCTTTGGGACCAGTACTTC.

This sequence joins TRBV11-2 and TRBJ1-2; the D gene is possibly TRBD1 (5 bases). V was trimmed by 0 bases and J by 8 bases, leaving 13 bases between them. The CDR3 covers 14 residues. Looked up from germline, CDR1 is SGHAT and CDR2 is FQNNGV. The CDR3 region has the DNA TGTGCCAGCAGCTTAGATCAGCAGGGCCCCGGCTACACCTTC. Translation gives CASSLDQQGPGYTF.

V is TRBV6-6 and J is TRBJ2-2, with a weak D call TRBD2 (7 bases). V dropped 8 bases and J dropped 3 bases, with 19 bases sitting between them. The CDR3 runs 16 residues. Germline CDR1 reads MNHNY; CDR2 reads SVGAGI (reference sequence). The CDR3, as DNA: TGTGCCAGCTCCCGCGGTGGGGGGGCCGACACCGGGGAGCTGTTTTTT. Translation gives CASSRGGGADTGELFF.

The chain uses TRBV6-5 and TRBJ2-3; D unclear. Germline CDR1 reads MNHEY; CDR2 reads SVGAGI. Trimming removed 2 bases from V and 3 bases from J, with 6 bases in between. The CDR3 totals 13 residues. The CDR3 reads CASSYRRTDTQYF. The CDR3 region has the DNA TGTGCCAGCAGTTACCGGCGGACAGATACGCAGTATTTT.

The gene calls are TRBV12-5 and TRBJ2-1; TRBD1 aligns across 8 bases. The V and J ends lost 6 bases and 4 bases, in that order; junction bases with no gene match: 8. From germline, CDR1 is LGHNT and CDR2 FRNRAP. The CDR3 is 15 amino acids. CDR3 sequence reads: CASGTGTGPYNEQFF. The CDR3, as DNA: TGTGCTAGTGGAACCGGGACAGGTCCATACAATGAGCAGTTCTTC. The variable domain in full, completed from reference TRBV12-5 and TRBJ2-1, reads DARVTQTPRHKVTEMGQEVTMRCQPILGHNTVFWYRQTMMQGLELLAYFRNRAPLDDSGMPKDRFSAEMPDATLATLKIQPSEPRDSAVYFCASGTGTGPYNEQFFGPGTRLTVL.

The chain carries TRBV4-1 and TRBJ1-5, with D perhaps matching TRBD1 (6 bases). This CDR3 is 14 amino acids long. Trimming removed 4 bases from V and 7 bases from J, with 14 bases in between. Germline assignment: CDR1 MGHRA and CDR2 YSYEKL. CDR3 loop: CASSPREGGQPQHF. Written as DNA, the CDR3 is TGCGCCAGCAGCCCCCGGGAGGGGGGGCAGCCCCAGCATTTT.

The gene calls are TRBV27 and TRBJ1-1, with a tentative D call TRBD1 (5 bases). CDR3 length equals 15 residues. Germline V gene lookup returns CDR1 MNHEY and CDR2 SMNVEV (reference sequence). With 2 bases removed from V and 4 bases from J, the gap between germline ends came to 14 bases. The CDR3 nucleotides read TGTGCCAGCAGTTTAGTGGGGGGATTCAGCACTGAAGCTTTCTTT. As protein: CASSLVGGFSTEAFF.

This chain links TRBV3-1 (or the pseudogene TRBV3-2) with TRBJ2-5; 7 bases agree with TRBD1. The J segment lost 1 base and the V segment lost 4 bases, leaving 6 bases of the junction unmatched. Germline V gives CDR1 LGHDT, CDR2 YNNKEL (reference sequence). CDR3 length: 15 residues. In nucleotides, the CDR3 is TGTGCCAGCAGCCCGGGACAGCGGTTCCAAGAGACCCAGTACTTC. Translated, it gives CASSPGQRFQETQYF.

The CDR3: CASSTGRETNYGYTF. In DNA form, the CDR3 reads TGTGCCAGCAGCACCGGACGGGAAACTAACTATGGCTACACCTTC. V and J are TRBV7-2 and TRBJ1-2; D unclear. The V gene's germline CDR1 is SGHTA and CDR2 FQGNSA. CDR3 length: 15 amino acids. Trimming took 5 bases from V and 0 from J, leaving 13 bases between them.

This chain joins TRBV19 and TRBJ2-1; D is unclear. CDR1 is LNHDA and CDR2 is SQIVND in the germline V gene (reference sequence). V gave up 0 bases and J gave up 8 bases, with 20 bases separating them. This CDR3 region has 17 residues. CDR3 sequence reads: CASSIDREAVRSDEQFF. CDR3 coding DNA: TGTGCCAGTAGTATAGATCGAGAGGCGGTCCGGTCGGATGAGCAGTTCTTC. Supplemented by reference TRBV19 and TRBJ2-1, the full variable domain reads DGGITQSPKYLFRKEGQNVTLSCEQNLNHDAMYWYRQDPGQGLRLIYYSQIVNDFQKGDIAEGYSVSREKKESFPLTVTSAQKNPTAFYLCASSIDREAVRSDEQFFGPGTRLTVL.

This clone is a singleton in its sample. The CDR3: CASSLVSDYGYTF. The CDR3 DNA follows: TGTGCCAGCAGCTTGGTCTCAGACTATGGCTACACCTTC. J is TRBJ1-2 and V is TRBV5-4; D gene ambiguous. The CDR3 has 13 amino acids. V dropped 0 bases and J dropped 3 bases, with 6 bases sitting between them. The V gene's germline CDR1 is SGHNT and CDR2 YYREEE (reference sequence).

This clone was observed a single time. V and J are TRBV3-1 (or the pseudogene TRBV3-2) and TRBJ2-5; maybe TRBD2 (6 bases). Germline V gene sequence: CDR1 LGHDT, CDR2 YNNKEL (reference sequence). Trimming pared 0 bases from V and 1 base from J, leaving 12 bases between. The CDR3 is 16 amino acids. The CDR3 is CASSQEPLAVQETQYF. The CDR3 nucleotides are TGTGCCAGCAGCCAAGAGCCACTAGCTGTCCAAGAGACCCAGTACTTC.

The chain is built from TRBV5-1 and TRBJ2-7, with TRBD2 matching 11 bases. This CDR3 contains 14 residues. Germline CDR1 SGHRS, CDR2 YFSETQ. After removal of 4 bases from V and 3 bases from J, the junction contained 3 bases not matched to a gene. CDR3 sequence reads: CASSLAGGFYEQYV. The CDR3 coding sequence is TGCGCCAGCAGCCTAGCGGGGGGTTTCTACGAGCAGTACGTC.

This clone was seen a handful of times. This chain uses TRBV12-5 with TRBJ1-5; D perhaps matches TRBD1 (5 bases). The CDR3 has 17 amino acids. Germline values: CDR1 LGHNT, CDR2 FRNRAP. V lost 0 bases and J 2 bases, leaving 14 bases between the germline ends. CDR3 bases: TGTGCTAGTGGTTTGGTAACGGGGGGACCAGGCAATCAGCCCCAGCATTTT. Translation: CASGLVTGGPGNQPQHF.

CDR3 sequence reads: CASSQKTSGGTKNLPRETQYF. In DNA, the CDR3 is TGCGCCAGCAGCCAAAAGACTAGCGGGGGGACCAAAAACCTCCCCAGAGAGACCCAGTACTTC. The chain joins TRBV4-1 to TRBJ2-5, with 13 bases that match TRBD2. V was pared by 2 bases and J by 4 bases, with 19 bases of the junction left unmatched. There are 21 residues in the CDR3. Germline V gene sequence: CDR1 MGHRA, CDR2 YSYEKL.

The genes are TRBV4-1 and TRBJ2-5; tentative D call: TRBD2 (6 bases). Per the germline V gene, CDR1 is MGHRA and CDR2 is YSYEKL. Between the trimmed V and J ends, which lost 4 bases and 2 bases, there was a span of 17 bases. The CDR3 length is 16 residues. CDR3 residues: CASSPILAEGQETQYF. Here the CDR3 DNA reads TGCGCCAGCAGCCCAATTCTGGCGGAGGGTCAAGAGACCCAGTACTTC.

A few counts support this clone. The rearrangement joins TRBV6-1 to TRBJ2-7; D is perhaps TRBD1 (7 bases). The CDR3 extends over 13 amino acids. V was shortened by 3 bases and J by 6 bases, with 12 bases between the two germline ends. Looked up from germline, CDR1 is MNHNS and CDR2 is SASEGT. CDR3 residues: CASSDRQGLEQYV. The DNA for the CDR3 is TGTGCCAGCAGTGACCGACAGGGACTCGAGCAGTACGTC.

This clone has a handful of counts. The chain is built from TRBV21-1 and TRBJ2-7; the table's D call, TRBD1, has no DNA check behind it. TRBV21-1 is a known pseudogene. The CDR3 spans 14 residues. Written as DNA, the CDR3 is TGTGCCAGCAGCGGACAGAGGTTGTTATACGAGCAGTACGTC. Translated: CASSGQRLLYEQYV.

The V call is TRBV5-6, the J call TRBJ2-1; D is perhaps TRBD2 (7 bases). Germline loops: CDR1 SGHDT, CDR2 YYEEEE. The CDR3 length is 15 residues. V dropped 0 bases and J dropped 5 bases, with 12 bases sitting between them. The DNA for the CDR3 is TGTGCCAGCAGCTTGGTTGGGGGGGCCAACAATGAGCAGTTCTTC. Translated: CASSLVGGANNEQFF. The entire variable domain, with the rest obtained from reference TRBV5-6 and TRBJ2-1, is as follows: DAGVTQSPTHLIKTRGQQVTLRCSPKSGHDTVSWYQQALGQGPQFIFQYYEEEERQRGNFPDRFSGHQFPNYSSELNVNALLLGDSALYLCASSLVGGANNEQFFGPGTRLTVL.

Regarding this clone: The same CDR3 also results from other DNA sequences found in this sample. In DNA, the CDR3 is TGTGCCAGCAGTTTACAGGGTCTGAACACTGAAGCTTTCTTT. Translation gives CASSLQGLNTEAFF. This chain joins TRBV27 and TRBJ1-1; D possibly corresponds to TRBD1 (5 bases). V lost 2 bases to trimming and J lost 0 bases, with 7 bases between them. The CDR3 contains 14 residues. The germline CDR1 and CDR2 sequences are MNHEY and SMNVEV (reference sequence).

This clone was seen just once. The chain has TRBV10-2 and TRBJ2-2, with D possibly matching TRBD2 (5 bases). Germline CDR1 WSHSY, CDR2 SAAADI. With 9 bases removed from V and 2 bases from J, the gap between germline ends came to 10 bases. This CDR3 is 13 amino acids long. The CDR3 loop is CASQRTNTGELFF. The CDR3 region has the DNA TGCGCCAGTCAGCGGACTAACACCGGGGAGCTGTTTTTT.

The DNA of the CDR3 is TGTGCCATCAGTGGGGGACTGGGCGGCGAAGGACCATACAATGAGCAGTTCTTC. It is translated as CAISGGLGGEGPYNEQFF. This rearrangement joins TRBV10-3 to TRBJ2-1, with D tentatively TRBD2 (6 bases). Between the trimmed V and J ends, which lost 4 bases and 4 bases, there was a span of 23 bases. This CDR3 has 18 amino acids. From germline, CDR1 is ENHRY and CDR2 SYGVKD.

The chain links TRBV4-1 to TRBJ2-2; D call uncertain. Germline V gene lookup returns CDR1 MGHRA and CDR2 YSYEKL. CDR3 size: 17 residues. The V gene lost 4 bases and the J gene lost 5 bases, with 20 bases spanning the gap. The CDR3 nucleotides are TGCGCCAGCAGCCTTGAGGTCCCCGTCCGGTGGACCGGGGAGCTGTTTTTT. Its protein is CASSLEVPVRWTGELFF.

This sequence joins TRBV5-1 and TRBJ1-1, with TRBD1 matching over 10 bases. In germline, CDR1 is SGHRS, CDR2 YFSETQ. This CDR3 region has 16 residues. V shed 0 bases, J shed 5 bases, and the junction held 7 bases outside the gene matches. The CDR3: CASSLALTGGRTEAFF. CDR3 nucleotides: TGCGCCAGCAGCTTGGCCCTGACAGGGGGCCGGACTGAAGCTTTCTTT.

In nucleotides, the CDR3 is TGTGCCAGCAGCTCTGGACAGGGCGGAAACACCGGGGAGCTGTTTTTT. Its translation is CASSSGQGGNTGELFF. The chain links TRBV5-6 to TRBJ2-2, with 8 positions matching TRBD1. Trimming took 3 bases from V and 2 from J; bases not matched to a gene: 6. The CDR3 runs 16 residues. The germline gives CDR1 SGHDT, CDR2 YYEEEE. Combining the CDR3 with reference TRBV5-6 and TRBJ2-2 gives the whole variable domain DAGVTQSPTHLIKTRGQQVTLRCSPKSGHDTVSWYQQALGQGPQFIFQYYEEEERQRGNFPDRFSGHQFPNYSSELNVNALLLGDSALYLCASSSGQGGNTGELFFGEGSRLTVL.